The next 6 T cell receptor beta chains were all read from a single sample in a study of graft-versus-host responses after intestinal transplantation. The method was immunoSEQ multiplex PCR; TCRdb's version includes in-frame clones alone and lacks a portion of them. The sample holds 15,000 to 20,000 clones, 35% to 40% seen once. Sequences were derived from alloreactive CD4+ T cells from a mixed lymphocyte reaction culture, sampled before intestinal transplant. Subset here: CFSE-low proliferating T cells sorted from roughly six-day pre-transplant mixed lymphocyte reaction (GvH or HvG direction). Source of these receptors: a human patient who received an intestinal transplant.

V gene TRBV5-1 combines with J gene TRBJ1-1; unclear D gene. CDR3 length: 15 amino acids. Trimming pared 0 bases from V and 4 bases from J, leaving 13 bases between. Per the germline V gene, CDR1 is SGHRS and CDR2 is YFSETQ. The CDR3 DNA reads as TGCGCCAGCAGCTTGGAGGACTCCCGAACCACTGAAGCTTTCTTT. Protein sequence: CASSLEDSRTTEAFF. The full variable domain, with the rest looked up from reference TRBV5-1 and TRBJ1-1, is KAGVTQTPRYLIKTRGQQVTLSCSPISGHRSVSWYQQTPGQGLQFLFEYFSETQRNKGNFPGRFSGRQFSNSRSEMNVSTLELGDSALYLCASSLEDSRTTEAFFGQGTRLTVV.

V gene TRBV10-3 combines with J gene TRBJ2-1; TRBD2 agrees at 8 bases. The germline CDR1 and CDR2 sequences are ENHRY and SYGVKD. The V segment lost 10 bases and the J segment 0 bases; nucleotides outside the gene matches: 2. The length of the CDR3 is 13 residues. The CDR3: CATSGGSYNEQFF. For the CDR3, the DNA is TGTGCCACCAGCGGGGGCTCCTACAATGAGCAGTTCTTC.

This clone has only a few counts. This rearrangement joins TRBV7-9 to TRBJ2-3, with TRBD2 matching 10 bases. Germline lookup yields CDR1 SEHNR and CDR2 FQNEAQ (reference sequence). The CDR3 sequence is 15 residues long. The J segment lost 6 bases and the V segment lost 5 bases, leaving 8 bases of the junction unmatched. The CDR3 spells CASSRRTSGMDTQYF. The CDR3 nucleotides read TGTGCCAGCAGCCGAAGGACTAGCGGTATGGATACGCAGTATTTT.

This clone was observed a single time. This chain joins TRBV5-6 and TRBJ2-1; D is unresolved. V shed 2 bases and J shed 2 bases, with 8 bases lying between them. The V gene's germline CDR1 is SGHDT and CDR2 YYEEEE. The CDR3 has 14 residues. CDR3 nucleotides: TGTGCCAGCAGCTTAGGGTGGCCCTACAATGAGCAGTTCTTC. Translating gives CASSLGWPYNEQFF.

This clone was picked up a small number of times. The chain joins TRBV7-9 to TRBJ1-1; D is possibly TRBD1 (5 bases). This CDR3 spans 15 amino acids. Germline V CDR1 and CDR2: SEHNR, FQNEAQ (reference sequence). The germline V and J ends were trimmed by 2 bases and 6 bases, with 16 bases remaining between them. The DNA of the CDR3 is TGTGCCAGCAGCTTAAGGAAGGGACCAGGCGCTGAAGCTTTCTTT. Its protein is CASSLRKGPGAEAFF.

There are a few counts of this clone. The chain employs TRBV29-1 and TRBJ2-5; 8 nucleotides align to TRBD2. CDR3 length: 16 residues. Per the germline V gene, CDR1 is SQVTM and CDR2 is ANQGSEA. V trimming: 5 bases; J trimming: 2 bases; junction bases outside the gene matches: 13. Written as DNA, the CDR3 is TGCAGCGTTAGCCCCCGCATTACTAGCGGACAAGAGACCCAGTACTTC. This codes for CSVSPRITSGQETQYF.